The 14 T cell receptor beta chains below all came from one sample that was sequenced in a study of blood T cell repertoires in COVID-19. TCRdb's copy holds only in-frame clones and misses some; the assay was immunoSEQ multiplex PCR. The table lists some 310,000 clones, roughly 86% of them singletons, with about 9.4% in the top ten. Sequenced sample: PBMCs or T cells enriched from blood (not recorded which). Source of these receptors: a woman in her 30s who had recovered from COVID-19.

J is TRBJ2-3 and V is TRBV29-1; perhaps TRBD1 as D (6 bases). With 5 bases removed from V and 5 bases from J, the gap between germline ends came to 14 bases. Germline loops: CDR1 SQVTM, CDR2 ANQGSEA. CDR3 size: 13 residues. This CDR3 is CSVSPRGIDTQYF. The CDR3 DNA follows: TGCAGCGTTTCGCCCAGGGGAATAGATACGCAGTATTTT.

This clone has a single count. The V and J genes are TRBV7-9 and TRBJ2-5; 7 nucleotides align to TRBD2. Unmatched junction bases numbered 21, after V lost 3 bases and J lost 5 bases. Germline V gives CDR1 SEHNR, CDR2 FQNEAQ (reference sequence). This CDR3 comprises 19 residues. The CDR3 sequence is CASSLIVLRLGREPETQYF. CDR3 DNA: TGTGCCAGCAGCTTGATTGTTTTACGCCTGGGGCGGGAGCCTGAGACCCAGTACTTC.

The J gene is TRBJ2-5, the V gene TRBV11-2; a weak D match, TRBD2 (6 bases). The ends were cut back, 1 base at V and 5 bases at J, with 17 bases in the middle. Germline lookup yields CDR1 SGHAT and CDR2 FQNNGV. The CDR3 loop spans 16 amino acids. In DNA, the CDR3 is TGTGCCAGCAGCTTAGCCGGCCAGGGAGGAGGGGAGACCCAGTACTTC. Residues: CASSLAGQGGGETQYF. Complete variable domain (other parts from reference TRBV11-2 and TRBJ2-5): EAGVAQSPRYKIIEKRQSVAFWCNPISGHATLYWYQQILGQGPKLLIQFQNNGVVDDSQLPKDRFSAERLKGVDSTLKIQPAKLEDSAVYLCASSLAGQGGGETQYFGPGTRLLVL.

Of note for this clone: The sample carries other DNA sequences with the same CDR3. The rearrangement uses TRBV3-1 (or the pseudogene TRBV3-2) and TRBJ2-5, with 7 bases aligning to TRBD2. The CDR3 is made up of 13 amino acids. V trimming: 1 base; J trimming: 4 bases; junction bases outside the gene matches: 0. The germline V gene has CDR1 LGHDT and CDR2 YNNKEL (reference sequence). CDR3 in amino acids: CASSQAGGETQYF. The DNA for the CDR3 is TGTGCCAGCAGCCAAGCGGGGGGAGAGACCCAGTACTTC.

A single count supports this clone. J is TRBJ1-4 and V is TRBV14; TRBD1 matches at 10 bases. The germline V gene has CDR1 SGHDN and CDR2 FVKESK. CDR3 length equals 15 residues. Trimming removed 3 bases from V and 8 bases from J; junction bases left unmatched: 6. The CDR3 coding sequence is TGTGCCAGCAGCCAGACAGGGGGCGGACGAGAAAAACTGTTTTTT. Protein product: CASSQTGGGREKLFF.

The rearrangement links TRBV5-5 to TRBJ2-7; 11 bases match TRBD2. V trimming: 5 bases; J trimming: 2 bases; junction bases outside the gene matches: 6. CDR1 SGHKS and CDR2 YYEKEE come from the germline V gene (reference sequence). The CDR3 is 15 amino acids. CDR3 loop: CASRSSGRTAYEQYF. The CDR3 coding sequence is TGTGCCAGCAGGTCTAGCGGGAGGACAGCCTACGAGCAGTACTTC.

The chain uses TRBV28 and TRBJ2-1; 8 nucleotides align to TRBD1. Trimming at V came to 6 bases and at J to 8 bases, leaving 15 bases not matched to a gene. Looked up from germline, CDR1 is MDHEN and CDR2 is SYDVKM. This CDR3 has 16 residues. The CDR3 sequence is CASRTPGTGKSDEQFF. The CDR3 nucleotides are TGTGCCAGCAGGACACCTGGGACAGGAAAATCGGATGAGCAGTTCTTC. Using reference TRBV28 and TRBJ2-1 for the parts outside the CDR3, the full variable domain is DVKVTQSSRYLVKRTGEKVFLECVQDMDHENMFWYRQDPGLGLRLIYFSYDVKMKEKGDIPEGYSVSREKKERFSLILESASTNQTSMYLCASRTPGTGKSDEQFFGPGTRLTVL.

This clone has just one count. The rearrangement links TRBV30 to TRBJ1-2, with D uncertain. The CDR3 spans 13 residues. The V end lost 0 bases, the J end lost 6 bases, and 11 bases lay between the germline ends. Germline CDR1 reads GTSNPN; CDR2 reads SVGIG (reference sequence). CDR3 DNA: TGTGCCTGGAGTGTTAGTGGTATAGATGGCTACACCTTC. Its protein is CAWSVSGIDGYTF.

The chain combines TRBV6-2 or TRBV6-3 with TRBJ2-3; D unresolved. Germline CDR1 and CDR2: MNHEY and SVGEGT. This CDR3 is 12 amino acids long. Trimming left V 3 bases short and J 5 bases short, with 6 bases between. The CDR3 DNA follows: TGTGCCAGCAGTTATTGGAGAGATACGCAGTATTTT. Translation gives CASSYWRDTQYF.

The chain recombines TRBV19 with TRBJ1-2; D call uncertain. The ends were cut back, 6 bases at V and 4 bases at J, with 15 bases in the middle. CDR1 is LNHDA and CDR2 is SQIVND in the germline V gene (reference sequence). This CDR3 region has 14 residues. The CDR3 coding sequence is TGTGCCAGTAGAGGGAGGGAGGCGGCCTATGGCTACACCTTC. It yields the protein CASRGREAAYGYTF. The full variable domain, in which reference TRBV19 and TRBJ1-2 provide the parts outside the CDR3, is DGGITQSPKYLFRKEGQNVTLSCEQNLNHDAMYWYRQDPGQGLRLIYYSQIVNDFQKGDIAEGYSVSREKKESFPLTVTSAQKNPTAFYLCASRGREAAYGYTFGSGTRLTVV.

CDR3: CASSLAINSNEQFF. CDR3 sequence (DNA): TGTGCCAGCTCACTAGCGATAAACTCGAATGAGCAGTTCTTC. This chain connects TRBV6-4 to TRBJ2-1; 7 nucleotides agree with TRBD2. The CDR3 sequence is 14 residues long. V shed 8 bases, J shed 7 bases, and the junction held 11 bases outside the gene matches. From germline, CDR1 is MRHNA and CDR2 SNTAGT.

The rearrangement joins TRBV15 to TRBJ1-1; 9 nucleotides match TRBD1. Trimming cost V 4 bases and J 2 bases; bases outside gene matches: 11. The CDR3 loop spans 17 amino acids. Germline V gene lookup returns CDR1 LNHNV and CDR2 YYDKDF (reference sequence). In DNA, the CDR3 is TGTGCCACCAGCATTTTACAGGGGGCAGGAATAAACACTGAAGCTTTCTTT. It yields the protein CATSILQGAGINTEAFF.

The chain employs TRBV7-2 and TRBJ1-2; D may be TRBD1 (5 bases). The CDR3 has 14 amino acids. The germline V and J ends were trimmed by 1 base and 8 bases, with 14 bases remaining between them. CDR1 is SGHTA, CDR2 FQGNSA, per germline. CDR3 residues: CASSLVPGTNGYTF. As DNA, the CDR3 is TGTGCCAGCAGCTTAGTTCCAGGGACTAACGGCTACACCTTC. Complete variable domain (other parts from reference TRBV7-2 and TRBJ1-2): GAGVSQSPSNKVTEKGKDVELRCDPISGHTALYWYRQSLGQGLEFLIYFQGNSAPDKSGLPSDRFSAERTGGSVSTLTIQRTQQEDSAVYLCASSLVPGTNGYTFGSGTRLTVV.

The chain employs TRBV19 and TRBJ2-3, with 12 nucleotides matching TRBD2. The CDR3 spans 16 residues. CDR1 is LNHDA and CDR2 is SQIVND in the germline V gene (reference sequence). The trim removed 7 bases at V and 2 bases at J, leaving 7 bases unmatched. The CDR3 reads CASNPWTSGNTDTQYF. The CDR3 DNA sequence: TGTGCCAGTAACCCCTGGACTAGCGGGAACACAGATACGCAGTATTTT. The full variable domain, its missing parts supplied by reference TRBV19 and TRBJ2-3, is DGGITQSPKYLFRKEGQNVTLSCEQNLNHDAMYWYRQDPGQGLRLIYYSQIVNDFQKGDIAEGYSVSREKKESFPLTVTSAQKNPTAFYLCASNPWTSGNTDTQYFGPGTRLTVL.